These T cell receptor beta chains were read from a single sample in a study of T cell responses to AZD1222 COVID-19 vaccine. Repertoires were generated with immunoSEQ multiplex PCR, while TCRdb's copy carries only in-frame clones and drops some. The table lists some 120,000 clones, more than 85% of them singletons. Sequencing was performed on peripheral blood, taken on day 0 of AZD1222 vaccination. These receptors all come from an adult in good health. CDR3s include the opening cysteine and the closing phenylalanine or tryptophan. D genes are given only for firm matches. Part of the rows lack a size; the others show once, few, many or a class for expanded clones.

size | J | length | V | D | DNA | CDR3
NA | TRBJ1-2 | 13 | TRBV18 | NA | TGTGCCAGCTCACCGCTTGGGAGGCAAGGCTACACCTTC | CASSPLGRQGYTF
NA | TRBJ2-7 | 15 | TRBV6-5 | TRBD1 | TGTGCCAGCAGTTCCGGACAGGGGAAATCCTACGAGCAGTACTTC | CASSSGQGKSYEQYF
NA | TRBJ2-3 | 15 | TRBV10-1 | TRBD1 | TGCGCCAGCAGTAGGACAGGAGGCAGCACAGATACGCAGTATTTT | CASSRTGGSTDTQYF
NA | TRBJ2-3 | 15 | TRBV27 | TRBD1 | TGTGCCAGGAGGGCTACAGGGGCAAATGCAGATACGCAGTATTTT | CARRATGANADTQYF
NA | TRBJ1-1 | 17 | TRBV28 | NA | TGTGCCAGCAGTTTACCGACCCAGGGGCTGATGAACACTGAAGCTTTCTTT | CASSLPTQGLMNTEAFF
NA | TRBJ2-7 | 18 | TRBV6-2/TRBV6-3 | NA | TGTGCCAGCAGTTACTCGAAAGGAGGGCGCTCGAGCTCCTACGAGCAGTACTTC | CASSYSKGGRSSSYEQYF
NA | TRBJ1-5 | 13 | TRBV11-2 | NA | TGTGCCAGCAGCTTAGGGGTCAATCAGCCCCAGCATTTT | CASSLGVNQPQHF
NA | TRBJ2-5 | 14 | TRBV7-9 | NA | TGTGCCAGCAGCTTAGACACAAACGGAGAGACCCAGTACTTC | CASSLDTNGETQYF
NA | TRBJ2-1 | 15 | TRBV28 | NA | TGTGCCAGCAGCGACGCGAGCGGGTTCAACAATGAGCAGTTCTTC | CASSDASGFNNEQFF
NA | TRBJ2-7 | 14 | TRBV28 | NA | TGTGCCAGCAGTTTGAGTGTGATGGACTACGAGCAGTACTTC | CASSLSVMDYEQYF
NA | TRBJ1-1 | 14 | TRBV14 | NA | TGTGCCAGCAGCCCCTACCTACGGGGGGGTGGAGCTTTCTTT | CASSPYLRGGGAFF
NA | TRBJ2-6 | 16 | TRBV7-9 | NA | TGTGCCAGCAGCCCAGGATTATACTCTGGGGCCAACGTCCTGACTTTC | CASSPGLYSGANVLTF
NA | TRBJ2-7 | 16 | TRBV12-1 | NA | TGTGCCAGCAGCTTCGGACTAGTCGAACTCTTTTACGAGCAGTACTTC | CASSFGLVELFYEQYF
NA | TRBJ2-7 | 16 | TRBV13 | TRBD2 | TGTGCCAGCAGCTTATCGGCTAGCGGGAGCTCCTACGAGCAGTACTTC | CASSLSASGSSYEQYF
NA | TRBJ2-6 | 16 | TRBV29-1 | TRBD2 | TGCAGCGTTGGGGAAGCGGGAGGCTCTGGGGCCAACGTCCTGACTTTC | CSVGEAGGSGANVLTF
NA | TRBJ2-1 | 9 | TRBV21-1 | NA | TGTGCCATAGGTGATGAGCAGTTCTTC | CAIGDEQFF
NA | TRBJ1-5 | 12 | TRBV2 | NA | TGTGCCAGCACTAGGGGCAATCAGCCCCAGCATTTT | CASTRGNQPQHF
NA | TRBJ1-5 | 17 | TRBV3-1/TRBV3-2 | TRBD1 | TGTGCCAGCAGCCAAGATCAGGGGGCTTCGGGCAATCAGCCCCAGCATTTT | CASSQDQGASGNQPQHF
once | TRBJ1-2 | 15 | TRBV10-3 | TRBD1 | TGTGCCTCCAAGGACAGGGAAGACCCTAACTATGGCTACACCTTC | CASKDREDPNYGYTF
NA | TRBJ1-4 | 14 | TRBV10-2 | TRBD1 | TGCGCCAGCACCTGGGACAGCTTTAATGAAAAACTGTTTTTT | CASTWDSFNEKLFF
NA | TRBJ1-3 | 14 | TRBV5-6 | NA | TGTGCCAGCAGCCCGTTTAACTCTGGAAACACCATATATTTT | CASSPFNSGNTIYF
NA | TRBJ1-5 | 16 | TRBV2 | NA | TGTGCCAGCAGTGAGTTGGGCGACTATAGCAATCAGCCCCAGCATTTT | CASSELGDYSNQPQHF
NA | TRBJ2-7 | 15 | TRBV5-4 | TRBD2 | TGTGCCAGCAGCTTTAGCGGGAGGACCGGGGACGAGCAGTACTTC | CASSFSGRTGDEQYF
once | TRBJ1-2 | 13 | TRBV6-5 | TRBD1 | TGTGCCAGCAGTTACTCGCCAGGGGGTGGCTACACCTTC | CASSYSPGGGYTF
NA | TRBJ1-1 | 15 | TRBV7-2 | NA | TGTGCCAGCAGCTCCCCGGGGCACATGAACACTGAAGCTTTCTTT | CASSSPGHMNTEAFF
NA | TRBJ2-1 | 19 | TRBV27 | TRBD2 | TGTGCCAGCACCCCTCTGGGACTAGCGGGAGCCGGGGCAGGCAATGAGCAGTTCTTC | CASTPLGLAGAGAGNEQFF
NA | TRBJ2-1 | 14 | TRBV11-3 | NA | TGTGCCAGCAGCTTAGGGGGGAGAGGCAATGAGCAGTTCTTC | CASSLGGRGNEQFF
NA | TRBJ2-7 | 13 | TRBV18 | NA | TGTGCCAGCTCCGGGACATCCTCCTACGAGCAGTACTTC | CASSGTSSYEQYF
NA | TRBJ1-6 | 19 | TRBV11-2 | TRBD1 | TGTGCCAGCAGTTCGGGGGGTGGAGGGACAGGCTCCTATAATTCACCCCTCCACTTT | CASSSGGGGTGSYNSPLHF